This T cell receptor beta chain was documented in a study of blood T cell repertoires in COVID-19. Study-level information: The study drew acute and convalescent COVID-19 samples from the United States, Italy and Spain. PBMCs, B-cell-depleted T cells, or T cells were the source of the cDNA or gDNA that made up the material.

Unmatched junction bases numbered 6, after V lost 5 bases and J lost 2 bases. This CDR3 is built from 15 residues. Looked up from germline, CDR1 is LNHDA and CDR2 is SQIVND (reference sequence). Method: immunoSEQ multiplex PCR; TCRdb's copy keeps in-frame clones and lacks some. The sample includes about half a million clones, approximately 83% seen only once; the top ten take 3.2%. The clonotype was recovered from a human donor in a cohort sampled during active COVID-19. The sample consisted of peripheral blood. J is TRBJ1-2 and V is TRBV19; TRBD1 matches 9 bases. CDR3 residues: CASSSTGGANYGYTF. The CDR3 DNA sequence: TGTGCCAGTAGTTCAACAGGGGGCGCAAACTATGGCTACACCTTC.